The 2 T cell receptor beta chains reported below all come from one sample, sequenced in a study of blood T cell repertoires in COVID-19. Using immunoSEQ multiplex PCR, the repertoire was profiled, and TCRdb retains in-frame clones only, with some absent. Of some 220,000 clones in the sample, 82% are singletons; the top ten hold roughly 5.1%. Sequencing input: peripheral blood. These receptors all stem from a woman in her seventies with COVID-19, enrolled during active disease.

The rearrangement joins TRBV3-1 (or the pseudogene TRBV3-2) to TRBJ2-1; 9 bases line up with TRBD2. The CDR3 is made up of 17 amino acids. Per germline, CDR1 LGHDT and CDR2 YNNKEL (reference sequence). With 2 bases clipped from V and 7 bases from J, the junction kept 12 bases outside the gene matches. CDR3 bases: TGTGCCAGCAGCCAAATTCCGGCGGGAGGGACGGGAAATGAGCAGTTCTTC. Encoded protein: CASSQIPAGGTGNEQFF.

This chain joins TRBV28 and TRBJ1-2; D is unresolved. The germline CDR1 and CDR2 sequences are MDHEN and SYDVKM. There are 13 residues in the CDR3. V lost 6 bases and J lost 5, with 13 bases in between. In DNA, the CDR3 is TGTGCCAGCAGGACGGACTCTTATTATGGCTACACCTTC. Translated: CASRTDSYYGYTF.